Listed below are T cell receptor beta chains from one sample, sequenced in a study of sequential checkpoint blockade in melanoma. Only in-frame clones appear in the TCRdb table, and some are missing; sequencing was by immunoSEQ multiplex PCR. The sample lists about 20,000 clones, about four fifths occurring once. The material was CD8+ T cells sorted from blood (inferred from file names), obtained from a patient given nivolumab and ipilimumab in sequence. The source of these receptors is a human donor with melanoma. CDR3s include the opening cysteine and the closing phenylalanine or tryptophan. A D gene is named only where the DNA matches it firmly. Size values are once, few and many counts, or a class for expanded clones, and some rows have none.

TRBD1,-,TRBV28,TRBJ2-5,TGTGCCAGCAGGACCCCTGGGACAGACCAAGAGACCCAGTACTTC,CASRTPGTDQETQYF
TRBD2,-,TRBV27,TRBJ2-1,TGTGCCAGCAGTTTAGGGGGGACTAGACCAATTGAGCAGTTCTTC,CASSLGGTRPIEQFF
-,-,TRBV2,TRBJ1-1,TGTGCCAGCAGTGAATGGCATTCGAACACTGAAGCTTTCTTT,CASSEWHSNTEAFF
TRBD2,-,TRBV5-4,TRBJ2-5,TGTGCCAGCAGATCCTGGGGGGCTAGCGGGGGGGCGATGGGGACCCAGTACTTC,CASRSWGASGGAMGTQYF
TRBD1,-,TRBV2,TRBJ1-2,TGTGCCAGCAGTGAACTCCGGACAGGGGGTGTCTATGGCTACACCTTC,CASSELRTGGVYGYTF
-,-,TRBV7-6,TRBJ2-2,TGTGCCAGCAGCTCCCGGACAAACACCGGGGAGCTGTTTTTT,CASSSRTNTGELFF
-,few,TRBV6-5,TRBJ1-6,TGTGCCAGCAGCCTCGGCCACGGGGATTCACCCCTCCACTTT,CASSLGHGDSPLHF
TRBD2,-,TRBV7-9,TRBJ2-7,TGTGCCAGCAGCTTAGTAAGACGGGGGGTCCTCTACGAGCAGTACTTC,CASSLVRRGVLYEQYF
TRBD1,-,TRBV27,TRBJ1-1,TGTGCCAGCAGTTTATATGGGGTTCCCGAGGACAGGGGTAACACTGAAGCTTTCTTT,CASSLYGVPEDRGNTEAFF
TRBD1,-,TRBV5-4,TRBJ2-7,TGTGCCAGCAGCTCCGGGACAGGGCCCTACGAGCAGTACTTC,CASSSGTGPYEQYF
-,-,TRBV7-7,TRBJ2-2,TGTGCTAGCAGTCAATATTCCGGGGGAGTAAACACCGGGGAGCTGTTTTTT,CASSQYSGGVNTGELFF
-,-,TRBV19,TRBJ1-1,TGTGCCAGTAGTTTTCCGGGGACACGGGAGAACACTGAAGCTTTCTTT,CASSFPGTRENTEAFF
-,-,TRBV27,TRBJ2-7,TGTGCCAGCAGTTTAGATACTAGTACGAGCCTGGACGAGCAGTACTTC,CASSLDTSTSLDEQYF
TRBD1,-,TRBV7-2,TRBJ2-5,TGTGCCAGCAGCCCCGCTCGACAGGGTTCCCTCCAAGAGACCCAGTACTTC,CASSPARQGSLQETQYF
TRBD1,-,TRBV27,TRBJ2-3,TGTGCCTCAGGGGGCGAGGATCCAGATACGCAGTATTTT,CASGGEDPDTQYF
TRBD1,-,TRBV29-1,TRBJ1-2,TGCAGCGTTGAACAGGGGGATCCACTCGACGCCTACACCTTC,CSVEQGDPLDAYTF
TRBD1,-,TRBV4-3,TRBJ2-6,TGCGCCAGCAGCCCTTCAGGACAGGGCACTGGGGCCAACGTCCTGACTTTC,CASSPSGQGTGANVLTF
TRBD1,-,TRBV7-2,TRBJ1-6,TGTGCCAGCAGCTTAGTCAGGGGGAACAATTCACCCCTCCACTTT,CASSLVRGNNSPLHF
-,-,TRBV5-4,TRBJ1-2,TGTGCCAGCAGCTTACAGGGAGACTATGGCTACACCTTC,CASSLQGDYGYTF
TRBD1,-,TRBV6-1,TRBJ1-3,TGTGCCAGCAGTGAAATCTGGCAGGGGGATGGAAACACCATATATTTT,CASSEIWQGDGNTIYF
-,-,TRBV10-3,TRBJ2-1,TGTGCCATCAGTGAGACCAGCTCCTACAATGAGCAGTTCTTC,CAISETSSYNEQFF
TRBD1,-,TRBV6-5,TRBJ1-2,TGTGCCAGCAGTGAAAAGGACAGGAGCTATGGCTACACCTTC,CASSEKDRSYGYTF
-,-,TRBV27,TRBJ2-5,TGTGCCAGCAGTTTCGGGTCGCAAGAGACCCAGTACTTC,CASSFGSQETQYF
-,-,TRBV28,TRBJ1-4,TGTGCCAGCAGTCTCCTTTATACGCTTGGGGGGAGGAATGAAAAACTGTTTTTT,CASSLLYTLGGRNEKLFF
-,-,TRBV28,TRBJ1-2,TGTGCCAGCAGTTTAAGTAACAGGGAATGGGATGGCTACACCTTC,CASSLSNREWDGYTF
TRBD1,-,TRBV5-4,TRBJ2-3,TGTGCCAGCAGCTTTTCAGGGGGCGTGCCGGCAGATACGCAGTATTTT,CASSFSGGVPADTQYF
TRBD1,-,TRBV9,TRBJ2-5,TGTGCCAGCAGCACCCGGACAGGGTTGGGGGAGACCCAGTACTTC,CASSTRTGLGETQYF
TRBD1,-,TRBV27,TRBJ1-4,TGTGCCAGCAGTTTACGGGACAGGGCTAATGAAAAACTGTTTTTT,CASSLRDRANEKLFF
TRBD1,-,TRBV27,TRBJ1-5,TGTGCCAGCAGTTTATCAGGGACAGGGTCAGGGCAGCCCCAGCATTTT,CASSLSGTGSGQPQHF
TRBD1,few,TRBV6-1,TRBJ1-1,TGTGCCAGCAGTGAGAGGGACAGAGGAGTCAACACTGAAGCTTTCTTT,CASSERDRGVNTEAFF
TRBD1,-,TRBV6-5,TRBJ2-7,TGTGCCAGCAGCTTTGGGACAGGGACCTACGAGCAGTACTTC,CASSFGTGTYEQYF
TRBD1,-,TRBV7-9,TRBJ2-3,TGTGCCAGCAGCGGAGGGGACAGGGTTTCGAGCACAGATACGCAGTATTTT,CASSGGDRVSSTDTQYF
-,few,TRBV25-1,TRBJ2-2,TGTGCCAGCAGTGATAAGCCTTGTCGACACCGGGGAGCTGTTTTT,CASSDKPCRHRGAVF
-,-,TRBV7-8,TRBJ2-7,TGTGCCAGCAGCTTAGAAAGTGAGGGGGACGAGCAGTACTTC,CASSLESEGDEQYF
TRBD1,few,TRBV7-2,TRBJ1-5,TGTGCCAGCAGCTCCTCAGGGGGCCGTCAGCCCCAGCATTTT,CASSSSGGRQPQHF
TRBD1,-,TRBV5-1,TRBJ1-1,TGCGCCAGCAGCTTGGAAGGGACAGGGAGTCTATCGGACACTGAAGCTTTCTTT,CASSLEGTGSLSDTEAFF
-,-,TRBV11-2,TRBJ2-7,TGTGCCAGCAGCTTAACCCTAGCCGCTCAAGCCTACGAGCAGTACTTC,CASSLTLAAQAYEQYF
-,-,TRBV7-2,TRBJ2-7,TGTGCCAGCAGCTTCCCCCCCAACGAGCAGTACTTC,CASSFPPNEQYF
TRBD1,-,TRBV28,TRBJ2-7,TGTGCCAGCAGTCCACCCGGGACAGAATTCTACGAGCAGTACTTC,CASSPPGTEFYEQYF
-,-,TRBV7-8,TRBJ2-1,TGTGCCAGCAGCTTAGTAGTTAACCCCTACAATGAGCAGTTCTTC,CASSLVVNPYNEQFF
TRBD1,-,TRBV2,TRBJ2-1,TGTGCCAGCCAAACCGGGACAGGGAATGCCGGTGAGCAGTTCTTC,CASQTGTGNAGEQFF
TRBD2,once,TRBV11-3,TRBJ2-1,TGTGCCAGCAGCTTAGGGGCGGGGGGCCGGAATGAGCAGTTCTTC,CASSLGAGGRNEQFF
-,-,TRBV29-1,TRBJ1-4,TGCAGCGGTGAGGTACCTGGACAGCGAGAAAAACTGTTTTTT,CSGEVPGQREKLFF
-,-,TRBV28,TRBJ2-5,TGTGCCAGCAGTCTCCGGTGGGCCGAGCAAGAGACCCAGTACTTC,CASSLRWAEQETQYF
-,-,TRBV4-2,TRBJ2-3,TGTGCCAGCAGCCAACGGGTACTTATCTCGGAGTCAAATACGCAGTATTTT,CASSQRVLISESNTQYF
-,-,TRBV4-2,TRBJ2-7,TGTGCCAGCAGCCAAGGAACAGGGACCCACGAGCAGTACTTC,CASSQGTGTHEQYF
TRBD1,once,TRBV15,TRBJ1-2,TGTGCCACCAGCAGCCGGGACAGGGGTAACTATGGCTACACCTTC,CATSSRDRGNYGYTF
-,-,TRBV28,TRBJ1-6,TGTGCCAGCACGTGGGCCTCCTATAATTCACCCCTCCACTTT,CASTWASYNSPLHF